The 21 T cell receptor beta chains in this list originate from one sample, sequenced in a study of CD8+CD57+ T cells in acquired aplastic anemia. TCR beta VDJ and CDR3 profiles were obtained from a genomic DNA template. In TCRdb, the reads were re-called with MiXCR into one record per CDR3 protein. The sample holds more than 100,000 distinct CDR3 sequences, around two fifths seen once. Sequencing was done on a sample of sorted CD4+, CD8+, or CD8+CD57+ T cells (not recorded which) from PBMCs. The source of these receptors is a human donor in good health, serving as a control.

Ten or more counts support this clonotype. This chain links TRBV29-1 with TRBJ1-1; TRBD1 is a possible D gene (6 bases). Germline V gene lookup returns CDR1 SQVTM and CDR2 ANQGSEA. This CDR3 has 14 residues. V was trimmed by 7 bases and J by 1 base, leaving 16 bases between them. The CDR3 DNA reads TGCAGCGGGAACCACAGGGTGGAGAACACTGAAGCTTTCTTT. Translation gives CSGNHRVENTEAFF. The full variable domain, its missing parts supplied by reference TRBV29-1 and TRBJ1-1, is SAVISQKPSRDICQRGTSLTIQCQVDSQVTMMFWYRQQPGQSLTLIATANQGSEATYESGFVIDKFPISRPNLTFSTLTVSNMSPEDSSIYLCSGNHRVENTEAFFGQGTRLTVV.

CDR3 in amino acids: CAWAGGRAFF. DNA of the CDR3: TGTGCCTGGGCGGGCGGCAGAGCTTTCTTT. J is TRBJ1-1 and V is TRBV30; D is unclear. The germline V and J ends were trimmed by 5 bases and 10 bases, with 11 bases remaining between them. There are 10 residues in the CDR3. The germline V gene has CDR1 GTSNPN and CDR2 SVGIG (reference sequence).

This clonotype was detected only a few times. This chain uses TRBV11-3 with TRBJ2-1, with TRBD2 matching over 7 bases. The length of the CDR3 is 14 residues. Germline loops: CDR1 SGHNT, CDR2 YENEEA. After removal of 3 bases from V and 4 bases from J, the junction contained 3 bases not matched to a gene. As DNA, the CDR3 is TGTGCCAGCAGCTTCAGCGGGATTTACAATGAGCAGTTCTTC. Encoded protein: CASSFSGIYNEQFF.

The CDR3 DNA reads TGTGCCACCAGCAGAGATGAACGAAGTAATGAAAAACTGTTTTTT. This gives the protein CATSRDERSNEKLFF. This chain connects TRBV15 to TRBJ1-4, with no clear D. V lost 0 bases, J lost 4 bases, and 9 bases lay in between. The germline V gene encodes CDR1 LNHNV and CDR2 YYDKDF (reference sequence). This CDR3 has 15 residues.

This clonotype was counted between two and nine times. DNA of the CDR3: TGTGCCAGCAGGATTTACCCGACAGGGGTGGCTGGAAACACCATATATTTT. Its translation is CASRIYPTGVAGNTIYF. This rearrangement joins TRBV12-3 or TRBV12-4 to TRBJ1-3, with 8 bases aligning to TRBD1. V was pared by 6 bases and J by 2 bases, with 12 bases of the junction left unmatched. The CDR3 is 17 amino acids.

This clonotype was recorded a few times. This may arise from a read error, as a much more abundant clone is one base away. The chain employs TRBV12-3 or TRBV12-4 and TRBJ1-3; D unclear. The CDR3 contains 13 residues. CDR3 sequence: CASSPSSGDTIYF. The CDR3 DNA sequence: TGTGCCAGCAGTCCGAGCTCTGGAGACACCATATATTTT.

As to this clonotype: A single base separates this from a much larger clone, so it may be a read error. The chain carries TRBV19 and TRBJ1-4; maybe TRBD1 (5 bases). The CDR3 spans 16 residues. V was trimmed by 0 bases and J by 6 bases, leaving 14 bases between them. CDR1 and CDR2 (germline): LNHDA, SQIVND (reference sequence). The CDR3 DNA reads as TGTGCCAGTAGTATAGACGGAGGGGATTATTATGAAAAACTGTTTTTT. This gives the protein CASSIDGGDYYEKLFF.

This clonotype was seen only a few times. The CDR3 bases are TGTGCCAGTAGTTCTAAGCGGGAGGAGCAGTTCTTC. It is translated as CASSSKREEQFF. The chain combines TRBV19 with TRBJ2-1; 8 bases fit TRBD2. The CDR3 has 12 amino acids. The junction had 4 bases not matched to a gene; V was cut back by 5 bases and J by 10 bases. Germline V lookup: CDR1 LNHDA, CDR2 SQIVND (reference sequence).

As regards this clonotype: No conserved phenylalanine or tryptophan ends this CDR3, so it is likely a read error. The V and J genes are TRBV25-1 and TRBJ2-1, with TRBD2 matching 10 bases. The CDR3 is made up of 16 amino acids. J lost 5 bases, V lost 2 bases, and 6 bases had no gene match. Germline V gene sequence: CDR1 MGHDK, CDR2 SYGVNS. This CDR3 is CASSELAGAMNNEQFL. CDR3 DNA sequence: TGTGCCAGCAGTGAACTAGCGGGAGCCATGAACAATGAGCAGTTCCTC.

The chain joins TRBV29-1 to TRBJ1-3; the D is unclear. Between the trimmed V and J ends, which lost 6 bases and 2 bases, there was a span of 5 bases. The germline gives CDR1 SQVTM, CDR2 ANQGSEA. The CDR3 covers 11 residues. The DNA of the CDR3 is TGCAGCGTCATTACTGGAAACACCATATATTTT. Protein: CSVITGNTIYF.

Of note for this clonotype: The junction shows a germline mismatch at one end, possibly a read error. This chain connects TRBV30 to TRBJ2-1, with D unclear. Germline V lookup: CDR1 GTSNPN, CDR2 SVGIG (reference sequence). This CDR3 is built from 15 residues. For the CDR3, the DNA is TGTGCCTGGAGTGTGGGTTCGGCCTCCTACAATGAGCAGCTCTTC. As protein: CAWSVGSASYNEQLF.

The J gene is TRBJ2-2, the V gene TRBV19; D is unresolved. The V end lost 8 bases, the J end lost 6 bases, and 10 bases lay between the germline ends. This CDR3 is 12 amino acids long. Germline V gives CDR1 LNHDA, CDR2 SQIVND (reference sequence). The CDR3: CASRLHSGELFF. The CDR3 DNA reads TGTGCCAGTCGATTGCATTCCGGGGAGCTGTTTTTT.

This clonotype was picked up many times. The V gene is TRBV12-3 or TRBV12-4, the J gene TRBJ1-5; D is undetermined. The CDR3 is made up of 15 amino acids. Between the trimmed V and J ends, which lost 3 bases and 0 bases, there was a span of 9 bases. The CDR3, as DNA: TGTGCCAGCAGTTTCCGGGTCTATAGCAATCAGCCCCAGCATTTT. Its translation: CASSFRVYSNQPQHF.

The chain has TRBV12-3 or TRBV12-4 and TRBJ1-5; 10 bases match TRBD1. The CDR3 sequence is 14 residues long. The V and J ends lost 6 bases and 5 bases, in that order; junction bases with no gene match: 4. The DNA of the CDR3 is TGTGCCAGCAGCCACGGGACAGGGGATCAGCCCCAGCATTTT. This codes for CASSHGTGDQPQHF.

This clonotype was found many times. The rearrangement links TRBV7-9 to TRBJ1-1; D is undetermined. The CDR3 is 13 residues long. V was trimmed by 4 bases and J by 0 bases, leaving 6 bases between them. Germline V gene lookup returns CDR1 SEHNR and CDR2 FQNEAQ (reference sequence). The DNA of the CDR3 is TGTGCCAGCAGCTCATACTTGAACACTGAAGCTTTCTTT. This sequence encodes CASSSYLNTEAFF.

The gene calls are TRBV20-1 and TRBJ2-7; 7 nucleotides align to TRBD1. Looked up from germline, CDR1 is DFQATT and CDR2 is SNEGSKA (reference sequence). With V trimmed by 3 bases and J by 1 base, 6 bases remained unmatched. The length of the CDR3 is 14 residues. The CDR3 loop reads CSASEPGQSYEQYF. Written as DNA, the CDR3 is TGCAGTGCTAGCGAGCCGGGACAGTCCTACGAGCAGTACTTC.

This clonotype has ten or more counts. The chain combines TRBV4-2 with TRBJ2-3, with 8 bases identical to TRBD2. CDR1 LGHNA and CDR2 YNFKEQ come from the germline V gene. This CDR3 spans 17 amino acids. Germline trimming cut 4 bases from V and 0 bases from J; bases unmatched to any gene: 9. The CDR3 protein is CASSLNLGGGSTDTQYF. CDR3 coding DNA: TGTGCCAGCAGCCTAAACCTCGGCGGGGGGAGCACAGATACGCAGTATTTT.

This clonotype was observed a single time. The chain joins TRBV20-1 to TRBJ1-1; D is unresolved. The CDR3 sequence is 11 residues long. Between the trimmed V and J ends, which lost 3 bases and 5 bases, there was a span of 7 bases. The germline V gene encodes CDR1 DFQATT and CDR2 SNEGSKA (reference sequence). CDR3 in amino acids: CSASSVTEAFF. CDR3 nucleotides: TGCAGTGCTAGTAGTGTGACTGAAGCTTTCTTT.

Comment on this clonotype: A single base separates this from a much larger clone, so it may be a read error. The chain is built from TRBV3-1 and TRBJ2-2, with D uncertain. Germline CDR1 LGHDT, CDR2 YNNKEL (reference sequence). V lost 4 bases to trimming and J lost 4 bases, with 10 bases between them. The CDR3 runs 14 residues. The CDR3 DNA is TGTGCCAGCAGCCGAAACAGAGTCACCGGGGAGCTGTTTTTT. Residues: CASSRNRVTGELFF.

This clonotype was observed at least ten times. The chain is built from TRBV9 and TRBJ2-5; D ambiguous. V lost 0 bases and J lost 6, with 3 bases in between. Germline CDR1 and CDR2: SGDLS and YYNGEE. The CDR3 is 11 residues long. CDR3 protein: CASSVEKTQYF. The DNA of the CDR3 is TGTGCCAGCAGCGTAGAAAAGACCCAGTACTTC.

Regarding this clonotype: Being one base from a much bigger clone, this may be a read error. This chain connects TRBV10-3 to TRBJ2-7; TRBD1 matches 8 bases. CDR1 is ENHRY and CDR2 is SYGVKD in the germline V gene. V lost 10 bases, J lost 7 bases, and 15 bases stayed unmatched. The CDR3 loop spans 14 amino acids. CDR3 nucleotides: TGTGCCAGCGGCAGGGGGCCCGGATTGGGGGAGCAGTACTTC. Its translation: CASGRGPGLGEQYF.